Included here is one T cell receptor beta chain sequence, with context. Its antigen is as yet unknown. CDR3 length: 17 amino acids. Trimming took 2 bases from V and 1 from J; bases not matched to a gene: 9. The germline gives CDR1 SGHVS, CDR2 FQNEAQ. Here immunoSEQ multiplex PCR was the method, and the copy in TCRdb shows in-frame clones only, minus some. The top ten clones hold approximately 5% of a sample with more than 70,000 clones, about 89% of them seen once. The data were taken from a study of T cell responses to AZD1222 COVID-19 vaccine. Study conclusions and caveats: Recipients of AZD1222 seropositive at baseline numbered only 6 or 7.

The receptor was isolated from an adult who received the AZD1222 COVID-19 vaccine. The source was peripheral blood, collected 28 days after the second AZD1222 dose. The V and J genes are TRBV7-8 and TRBJ2-5, with TRBD2 matching 8 bases. The CDR3, as DNA: TGTGCCAGCAGCTTAAAGAGGGTACTAGCGGCCCAAGAGACCCAGTACTTC. Translating it yields CASSLKRVLAAQETQYF. Filled out from reference TRBV7-8 and TRBJ2-5, the complete variable domain reads GAGVSQSPRYKVAKRGQDVALRCDPISGHVSLFWYQQALGQGPEFLTYFQNEAQLDKSGLPSDRFFAERPEGSVSTLKIQRTQQEDSAVYLCASSLKRVLAAQETQYFGPGTRLLVL.